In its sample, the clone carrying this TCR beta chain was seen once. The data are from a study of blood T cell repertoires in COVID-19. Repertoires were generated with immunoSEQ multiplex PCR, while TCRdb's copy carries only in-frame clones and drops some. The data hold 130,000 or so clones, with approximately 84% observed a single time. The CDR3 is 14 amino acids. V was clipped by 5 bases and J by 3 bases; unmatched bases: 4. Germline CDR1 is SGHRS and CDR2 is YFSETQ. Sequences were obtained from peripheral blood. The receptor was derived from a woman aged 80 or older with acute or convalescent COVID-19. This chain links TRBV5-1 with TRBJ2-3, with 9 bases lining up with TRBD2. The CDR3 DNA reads TGCGCCAGCAGATCGCTAGCGGGGACAGATACGCAGTATTTT. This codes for CASRSLAGTDTQYF.